This T cell receptor beta chain originates from a study of glioma-infiltrating T cells. TCR alpha and beta CDR3 regions were amplified from RNA using iRepertoire nested multiplex PCR. Input was roughly 85-450 ng of tissue mRNA or PBMC total RNA. TCRdb independently ran MiXCR on the multiplex PCR reads; one entry per CDR3 protein. The table includes under 200,000 distinct CDR3 sequences, 43% detected once. V gave up 3 bases and J gave up 5 bases; unmatched junction bases: 4. The CDR3 extends over 16 amino acids. Germline V gene data show CDR1 as MDHEN and CDR2 as SYDVKM. Many counts were recorded for this clonotype.

The sample taken for sequencing was glioma tissue, nonneoplastic brain tissue, or PBMCs (not recorded which). The clonotype was recovered from a human donor with low-grade glioma or glioblastoma, undergoing nonglioma brain surgery, or in good health (not recorded which). J is TRBJ2-1 and V is TRBV28; TRBD2 agrees at 13 bases. The CDR3 is CASSFPGLAGDNEQFF. CDR3 DNA sequence: TGTGCCAGCAGTTTCCCAGGACTAGCGGGAGACAATGAGCAGTTCTTC.